The source of this T cell receptor (beta chain) is a study of glioma-infiltrating T cells. Looking at the study overall: Low-grade gliomas were grade II; glioblastomas were grade IV at initial diagnosis. Before surgery, glioma patients received dexamethasone for at most six days. Sequencing aimed for 4.5- to 10-fold coverage of about a million peripheral T cells. Study results and limitations: A blood CDR3 motif signature was depleted in highly divergent patients.

Concerning this clonotype: The antigen is unknown.

Amplification of TCR alpha and beta CDR3 regions from RNA used iRepertoire nested multiplex PCR. MiXCR was run by TCRdb on the multiplex PCR reads, yielding one entry per CDR3 protein. The sample carries 300,000 to 400,000 distinct CDR3 sequences, roughly two fifths recorded once. Sequenced input: glioma tissue, nonneoplastic brain tissue, or PBMCs (not recorded which). The receptor comes from a human donor with low-grade glioma or glioblastoma, undergoing nonglioma brain surgery, or in good health (not recorded which).

CDR3 sequence (DNA): TGTGCCAGCAGTTTATGGGACAGGGGCGCTTTCTTT. It yields the protein CASSLWDRGAFF. The chain employs TRBV12-3 or TRBV12-4 and TRBJ1-1, with TRBD1 matching over 10 bases. Losses at the gene ends were 2 bases for V and 11 bases for J; bases not matched to a gene: 2. The length of the CDR3 is 12 residues.